The entry below gives a single TCR beta chain sequence along with its context. The CDR3 has 16 amino acids. Trimming cost V 0 bases and J 0 bases, with 11 bases left between them. Germline V CDR1 and CDR2: LGHNA, YSLEER. This record comes from a study of OX40 agonist ivuxolimab in advanced cancers. TCRdb's table, derived via immunoSEQ multiplex PCR, lists solely in-frame clones and lacks some. Altogether 69,000 or so clones are present, 80% to 90% being singletons, with the ten largest covering around 6.5%. Autoimmune disease history or systemic immunosuppression meant exclusion. Sequenced material: CD4+ or CD8+ T cells sorted from blood, taken in a trial of the OX40 agonist ivuxolimab. The clonotype originates from an adult with an advanced solid tumor such as melanoma, head and neck, liver or kidney cancer. The chain carries TRBV4-3 and TRBJ1-1, with D unclear. The CDR3 protein is CASSQDKAHLNTEAFF. CDR3 in DNA: TGCGCCAGCAGCCAAGATAAGGCACACTTGAACACTGAAGCTTTCTTT.